This TCR beta chain was sequenced in a study of T-cell reconstitution after alpha-beta-depleted transplantation in children. The V and J ends lost 3 bases and 7 bases respectively, with 15 bases between them. CDR1 and CDR2 from the germline V gene are WSHSY and SAAADI. There are 14 residues in the CDR3. As it was prepared, the TCRbeta library received unique molecular identifiers. TCRdb itself ran the PCR reads through MiXCR, one entry per CDR3 protein. The sample includes hundreds of thousands of distinct CDR3 sequences, almost 10% seen only once; the top ten take about 9.5%. The chain carries TRBV10-2 and TRBJ1-1; D is unresolved. The TCR originated in a human donor who donated a stem cell graft to a child with SCID. Sequences were derived from PBMCs from the stem cell graft donor, sampled from the stem cell graft. The CDR3 region has the DNA TGCGCCAGCAGTGATGACACGACTTCTCTTGAAGCTTTCTTT. Its translation is CASSDDTTSLEAFF.